This TCR beta chain was captured in a study of blood T cell repertoires in COVID-19. Across the whole study: There were acute and convalescent COVID-19 samples, and they came from the United States, Italy and Spain. PBMCs, B-cell-depleted T cells, or T cells provided the cDNA or gDNA that made up the material.

Original processing methods: The authors estimated nucleated cell counts from reference gene primer amplification. Generated by immunoSEQ multiplex PCR, the TCRdb table keeps only in-frame clones and is missing some. Clone size and V and J calls were adopted from that table, with D and trimming inferred from the DNA. Of tens of thousands of clones listed, roughly 88% are singletons. V shed 1 base, J shed 0 bases, and the junction held 4 bases outside the gene matches. The CDR3 totals 16 residues. Germline V gene lookup returns CDR1 LNHNV and CDR2 YYDKDF (reference sequence). The receptor's source is a human donor in a cohort sampled during active COVID-19. The genes are TRBV15 and TRBJ2-7; TRBD1 aligns across 9 bases. The material sequenced was peripheral blood. The CDR3 DNA sequence: TGTGCCACCAGCAGAGGGGGGACAGGGCGCTCCTACGAGCAGTACTTC. This sequence encodes CATSRGGTGRSYEQYF.